This T cell receptor (beta chain) was sequenced in a study of CD8+ T cells in alopecia areata. RNA was extracted and reverse transcribed into cDNA as the sequencing template. The method was immunoSEQ multiplex PCR; TCRdb's version includes in-frame clones alone and lacks a portion of them. The sample records some 200,000 clones, around three fifths being singletons. This clone was seen only a few times. Germline CDR1 and CDR2: MNHEY and SVGAGI. The V end lost 3 bases, the J end lost 3 bases, and 12 bases lay between the germline ends. CDR3 size: 15 residues. The sequencing used CD4+ T cells sorted from blood, collected at week 0. The receptor comes from a human donor with alopecia areata. The V and J genes are TRBV6-5 and TRBJ1-5; D is uncertain. In DNA form, the CDR3 reads TGTGCCAGCAGTTATTCCAGGCAGGACAATCAGCCCCAGCATTTT. Translating gives CASSYSRQDNQPQHF.